This T cell receptor (beta chain) was captured in a study of blood T cell repertoires in COVID-19. Only in-frame clones appear in the TCRdb table, and some are missing; sequencing was by immunoSEQ multiplex PCR. Among 250,000 to 400,000 clones listed, 85% were seen once. Germline CDR1 and CDR2: LGHDT and YNNKEL (reference sequence). The V end was cut by 4 bases, the J end by 8 bases, with 15 bases between. The CDR3 totals 14 residues. The specimen sequenced was PBMCs or T cells enriched from blood (not recorded which). The TCR originated in a woman aged 25 to 39 who had been exposed to COVID-19. This chain joins TRBV3-1 (or the pseudogene TRBV3-2) and TRBJ2-1; D call uncertain. As DNA, the CDR3 is TGTGCCAGCAGCCGCGACTTCATTCTCGATGAGCAGTTCTTC. Translating it yields CASSRDFILDEQFF.